These 27 T cell receptor beta chains share one sample of origin, sequenced in a study of blood T cell repertoires in COVID-19. Some clones are missing from TCRdb's copy, which holds only in-frame ones; the method was immunoSEQ multiplex PCR. The sample carries about 130,000 clones, roughly three quarters recorded once. Source material: peripheral blood. These receptor sequences come from a man aged 40-55 years with active or convalescent COVID-19.

The chain couples TRBV12-5 to TRBJ1-5, with TRBD1 identical over 8 bases. Per germline, CDR1 LGHNT and CDR2 FRNRAP. V gave up 4 bases and J gave up 3 bases; unmatched junction bases: 17. This CDR3 is built from 19 residues. CDR3 residues: CASGSEITIDRGNNQPQHF. The CDR3, as DNA: TGTGCTAGTGGTTCCGAAATCACGATCGACAGGGGAAACAATCAGCCCCAGCATTTT.

To note about this clone: Within the sample, other DNA sequences also encode this same CDR3. This chain links TRBV7-9 with TRBJ1-1; 7 positions agree with TRBD1. CDR3 length: 14 amino acids. Trimming removed 5 bases from V and 2 bases from J; junction bases left unmatched: 5. CDR1 and CDR2 (germline): SEHNR, FQNEAQ (reference sequence). The CDR3: CASSLGTANTEAFF. Here the CDR3 DNA reads TGTGCCAGCAGCCTAGGGACAGCTAACACTGAAGCTTTCTTT.

This clone was detected once. The V call is TRBV19, the J call TRBJ1-1; 10 bases are a match to TRBD1. CDR1 is LNHDA, CDR2 SQIVND, per germline (reference sequence). This CDR3 is 14 amino acids long. V shed 7 bases, J shed 4 bases, and the junction held 6 bases outside the gene matches. The CDR3 nucleotides are TGTGCCAGTACCATGGACAGGGGGATCACTGAAGCTTTCTTT. Translation: CASTMDRGITEAFF.

The CDR3: CASSLGHLTGELFF. DNA of the CDR3: TGTGCCAGCAGCTTAGGGCATCTCACCGGGGAGCTGTTTTTT. The chain employs TRBV7-2 and TRBJ2-2; D not resolved. The CDR3 runs 14 residues. From germline, CDR1 is SGHTA and CDR2 FQGNSA. V lost 1 base and J 4 bases, leaving 7 bases between the germline ends.

The rearrangement links TRBV7-6 to TRBJ2-5; the match to TRBD2 covers 10 bases. The CDR3 is made up of 17 amino acids. Germline values: CDR1 SGHVS, CDR2 FNYEAQ. With V trimmed by 3 bases and J by 4 bases, 11 bases remained unmatched. CDR3 nucleotide sequence: TGTGCCAGCAGCTTGCCAGAAAGCGGGGGGGCCGGAGAGACCCAGTACTTC. Its translation: CASSLPESGGAGETQYF.

This chain connects TRBV11-2 to TRBJ2-7, with D maybe TRBD1 (6 bases). The germline V and J ends were trimmed by 4 bases and 3 bases, with 25 bases remaining between them. This CDR3 is 18 amino acids long. CDR1 and CDR2 (germline): SGHAT, FQNNGV. This CDR3 is CASSSIARERGYNYEQYF. CDR3 DNA sequence: TGTGCCAGCAGCTCCATCGCCAGGGAAAGGGGGTATAACTACGAGCAGTACTTC.

The J gene is TRBJ2-1, the V gene TRBV14; D may be TRBD1 (5 bases). Germline CDR1 SGHDN, CDR2 FVKESK. V gave up 1 base and J gave up 0 bases, with 7 bases separating them. There are 15 residues in the CDR3. CDR3 sequence: CASSQGDSSYNEQFF. The CDR3 nucleotides are TGTGCCAGCAGCCAAGGAGACAGCTCCTACAATGAGCAGTTCTTC.

CDR3 in DNA: TGTGCCAGCAGCTTAGTGGAGCCGGGGCAGTACTTC. This gives the protein CASSLVEPGQYF. This chain joins TRBV7-8 and TRBJ2-7; D call uncertain. V was pared by 1 base and J by 9 bases, with 10 bases between. This CDR3 contains 12 residues. CDR1 SGHVS and CDR2 FQNEAQ come from the germline V gene.

The V call is TRBV11-2, the J call TRBJ2-5; perhaps TRBD2 as D (6 bases). The germline V gene encodes CDR1 SGHAT and CDR2 FQNNGV. The CDR3 loop spans 15 amino acids. Trimming took 6 bases from V and 3 from J, leaving 17 bases between them. The CDR3 is CASSPLDYTKETQYF. The CDR3 bases are TGTGCCAGCAGTCCTTTGGACTATACAAAAGAGACCCAGTACTTC. The full variable domain, rest sourced from reference TRBV11-2 and TRBJ2-5, is EAGVAQSPRYKIIEKRQSVAFWCNPISGHATLYWYQQILGQGPKLLIQFQNNGVVDDSQLPKDRFSAERLKGVDSTLKIQPAKLEDSAVYLCASSPLDYTKETQYFGPGTRLLVL.

V is TRBV4-1 and J is TRBJ2-7; weak D call: TRBD1 (6 bases). Germline CDR1 is MGHRA and CDR2 is YSYEKL. The CDR3 is 13 amino acids. Trimming stripped 4 bases from V and 1 base from J, with 8 bases between. The CDR3 is CASSPGQSYEQYF. The CDR3 DNA is TGCGCCAGCAGCCCCGGACAGTCCTACGAGCAGTACTTC.

V gene TRBV10-3 combines with J gene TRBJ2-1; 8 nucleotides line up with TRBD2. This CDR3 contains 14 residues. CDR1 and CDR2 (germline): ENHRY, SYGVKD. After removal of 8 bases from V and 4 bases from J, the junction contained 7 bases not matched to a gene. The CDR3 DNA is TGTGCCATCGCCCGGGGGGGGGTGTACAATGAGCAGTTCTTC. Its translation is CAIARGGVYNEQFF.

This clone came up once. The chain links TRBV3-1 (or the pseudogene TRBV3-2) to TRBJ2-3, with D perhaps matching TRBD2 (6 bases). V lost 3 bases and J lost 7, with 11 bases in between. Germline lookup yields CDR1 LGHDT and CDR2 YNNKEL (reference sequence). The CDR3 has 13 amino acids. CDR3 bases: TGTGCCAGCAGCCAGCCCCGGGGGAATACGCAGTATTTT. This gives the protein CASSQPRGNTQYF.

V usage is TRBV7-3 and J usage is TRBJ1-6; D unresolved. Germline V gene sequence: CDR1 SGHTA, CDR2 FQGTGA. Trimming stripped 3 bases from V and 8 bases from J, with 8 bases between. The CDR3 consists of 13 residues. The CDR3 region has the DNA TGTGCCAGCAGCTTCGGTTCCTATTCACCCCTCCACTTT. Amino acids: CASSFGSYSPLHF.

This rearrangement joins TRBV2 to TRBJ2-2; weak D call: TRBD2 (5 bases). Trimming took 11 bases from V and 0 from J, leaving 13 bases between them. The CDR3 covers 14 residues. CDR1 is SNHLY, CDR2 FYNNEI, per germline. The CDR3 is CAGKTGSNTGELFF. DNA for the CDR3: TGTGCCGGGAAGACGGGGTCGAACACCGGGGAGCTGTTTTTT.

V gene TRBV5-4 combines with J gene TRBJ2-2; 10 nucleotides match TRBD2. V gave up 6 bases and J gave up 2 bases; unmatched junction bases: 10. CDR1 is SGHNT and CDR2 is YYREEE in the germline V gene (reference sequence). CDR3 length: 17 amino acids. The CDR3: CASTDALAGDNTGELFF. As DNA, the CDR3 is TGTGCCAGCACCGATGCCCTAGCGGGGGACAACACCGGGGAGCTGTTTTTT.

The rearrangement joins TRBV24-1 to TRBJ2-1; weak D call: TRBD1 (6 bases). Germline lookup yields CDR1 KGHDR and CDR2 SFDVKD. CDR3 length: 15 amino acids. With 5 bases removed from V and 0 bases from J, the gap between germline ends came to 10 bases. The CDR3 spells CATSVTGSSYNEQFF. The CDR3 coding sequence is TGTGCCACCAGTGTCACAGGGAGCTCCTACAATGAGCAGTTCTTC.

This clone was recorded a few times. This chain joins TRBV10-3 and TRBJ1-1; 7 bases agree with TRBD1. The CDR3 covers 13 residues. Trimming took 11 bases from V and 0 from J; bases not matched to a gene: 6. Germline assignment: CDR1 ENHRY and CDR2 SYGVKD. Here the CDR3 DNA reads TGTGCCGGAAAAGGGGGCATGAACACTGAAGCTTTCTTT. Residues: CAGKGGMNTEAFF.

This clone was seen more than once but under ten times. This chain joins TRBV6-5 and TRBJ2-5, with D hard to call. V was pared by 6 bases and J by 2 bases, with 7 bases between. The length of the CDR3 is 12 residues. Germline V gives CDR1 MNHEY, CDR2 SVGAGI. The chain's CDR3 is CASSPGQETQYF. The CDR3 DNA follows: TGTGCCAGCAGCCCAGGTCAAGAGACCCAGTACTTC.

The J gene is TRBJ1-1, the V gene TRBV6-4; D gene unclear. The V end was cut by 7 bases, the J end by 0 bases, with 12 bases between. Germline CDR1 and CDR2: MRHNA and SNTAGT. CDR3 length: 14 residues. The CDR3 region has the DNA TGTGCCAGCAAGACTGATCCCCTGAACACTGAAGCTTTCTTT. It translates to CASKTDPLNTEAFF.

The V gene is TRBV3-1 (or the pseudogene TRBV3-2), the J gene TRBJ1-2; TRBD1 matches at 8 bases. Germline CDR1 reads LGHDT; CDR2 reads YNNKEL (reference sequence). This CDR3 has 13 residues. After removal of 5 bases from V and 3 bases from J, the junction contained 2 bases not matched to a gene. The CDR3 DNA reads as TGTGCCAGCAGCGGACAGGGAGACTATGGCTACACCTTC. It codes for CASSGQGDYGYTF.

J is TRBJ1-2 and V is TRBV28; D is ambiguous. V was pared by 6 bases and J by 3 bases, with 8 bases between. This CDR3 comprises 12 residues. Germline V CDR1 and CDR2: MDHEN, SYDVKM. The CDR3 DNA follows: TGTGCCAGCAGGCCCGGGGACTATGGCTACACCTTC. This encodes CASRPGDYGYTF.

The rearrangement joins TRBV29-1 to TRBJ2-7, with a weak D call TRBD1 (5 bases). This CDR3 region has 12 residues. Trimming cost V 4 bases and J 2 bases, with 9 bases left between them. Looked up from germline, CDR1 is SQVTM and CDR2 is ANQGSEA. The CDR3 DNA reads TGCAGCGTTGGTCAGGGAACCTACGAGCAGTACTTC. As protein: CSVGQGTYEQYF.

This rearrangement joins TRBV19 to TRBJ2-3; D not resolved. Germline CDR1 and CDR2: LNHDA and SQIVND (reference sequence). This CDR3 comprises 14 residues. The V and J ends lost 5 bases and 5 bases respectively, with 14 bases between them. CDR3 amino acids: CASSVGLVIDTQYF. The DNA of the CDR3 is TGTGCCAGTAGTGTGGGTCTAGTGATAGATACGCAGTATTTT.

This rearrangement joins TRBV6-5 to TRBJ2-7, with D uncertain. The ends were cut back, 10 bases at V and 0 bases at J, with 16 bases in the middle. Germline V gene sequence: CDR1 MNHEY, CDR2 SVGAGI. The CDR3 is 14 amino acids. The CDR3 region has the DNA TGTGCCACCTCCCGCCGGGTCGCCTCCTACGAGCAGTACTTC. This codes for CATSRRVASYEQYF.

The rearrangement uses TRBV4-1 and TRBJ1-4; D not resolved. Germline V gene data show CDR1 as MGHRA and CDR2 as YSYEKL. V was pared by 0 bases and J by 7 bases, with 9 bases between. The CDR3 has 14 residues. The CDR3 DNA reads TGCGCCAGCAGCCAAGACAGGAATACTGAAAAACTGTTTTTT. This codes for CASSQDRNTEKLFF.

As DNA, the CDR3 is TGTGCCAGCAGCCCTCGGACAGGGGGCAATTCACCCCTCCACTTT. This gives the protein CASSPRTGGNSPLHF. The gene calls are TRBV7-2 and TRBJ1-6; the match to TRBD1 covers 11 bases. The J segment lost 7 bases and the V segment lost 5 bases, leaving 4 bases of the junction unmatched. The CDR3 contains 15 residues. The germline gives CDR1 SGHTA, CDR2 FQGNSA.

This chain connects TRBV4-3 to TRBJ2-7, with D unresolved. Germline CDR1 reads LGHNA; CDR2 reads YSLEER. The length of the CDR3 is 15 residues. The V end lost 2 bases, the J end lost 0 bases, and 11 bases lay between the germline ends. The CDR3 protein is CASSQTAGNSYEQYF. The CDR3 nucleotides read TGCGCCAGCAGCCAAACAGCCGGCAACTCCTACGAGCAGTACTTC.